The 29 T cell receptor beta chains reported below all come from one sample, sequenced in a study of Ad26.COV2.S vaccination and SARS-CoV-2 variants. The data were produced by immunoSEQ multiplex PCR, yet TCRdb's version contains in-frame clones alone and is incomplete. The sample consists of about 420,000 clones, around nine tenths of them appearing once. Indicated treatment: about 20 received Ad26.COV2.S at low or high dose, single or two shots; five or six received placebo; per-sample allocation not given. After the first vaccine or placebo injection, samples were drawn on day 63. The specimen comprised peripheral blood, sampled in a trial of Ad26.COV2.S vaccine versus placebo. Receptors originate from a person between 18 and 60 years old who received the Ad26.COV2.S COVID-19 vaccine or a placebo.

The gene calls are TRBV11-2 and TRBJ2-2; a weak D match, TRBD2 (5 bases). CDR1 SGHAT and CDR2 FQNNGV come from the germline V gene. The CDR3 runs 15 residues. V was cut by 6 bases and J by 0 bases, with 11 bases left in between. The CDR3 bases are TGTGCCAGCAGATTCCGGGGATCGAACACCGGGGAGCTGTTTTTT. Protein product: CASRFRGSNTGELFF. Based on the CDR3 plus reference TRBV11-2 and TRBJ2-2, the full variable domain is EAGVAQSPRYKIIEKRQSVAFWCNPISGHATLYWYQQILGQGPKLLIQFQNNGVVDDSQLPKDRFSAERLKGVDSTLKIQPAKLEDSAVYLCASRFRGSNTGELFFGEGSRLTVL.

V usage is TRBV5-5 and J usage is TRBJ1-4, with D unclear. CDR3 length equals 17 residues. CDR1 and CDR2 (germline): SGHKS, YYEKEE (reference sequence). V lost 0 bases and J 8 bases, leaving 20 bases between the germline ends. CDR3 residues: CASSLDPYRPAGEKLFF. In DNA form, the CDR3 reads TGTGCCAGCAGCTTGGATCCTTATAGACCGGCGGGAGAAAAACTGTTTTTT.

The chain couples TRBV7-9 to TRBJ2-7, with 9 nucleotides matching TRBD1. The CDR3 has 14 amino acids. V gave up 5 bases and J gave up 1 base; unmatched junction bases: 3. Germline V gene sequence: CDR1 SEHNR, CDR2 FQNEAQ (reference sequence). CDR3 protein: CASSTGTGSYEQYF. The CDR3 nucleotides read TGTGCCAGCAGCACCGGGACAGGGTCCTACGAGCAGTACTTC.

The V gene is TRBV7-9, the J gene TRBJ2-5; possible D gene TRBD1, 6 bases. Germline loops: CDR1 SEHNR, CDR2 FQNEAQ (reference sequence). With 5 bases removed from V and 1 base from J, the gap between germline ends came to 23 bases. This CDR3 has 18 amino acids. The CDR3 loop is CASSTTATTRTVQETQYF. Here the CDR3 DNA reads TGTGCCAGCAGCACCACCGCCACCACTCGGACAGTCCAAGAGACCCAGTACTTC.

The V call is TRBV5-5, the J call TRBJ1-1; 8 bases are a match to TRBD1. Germline CDR1 SGHKS, CDR2 YYEKEE (reference sequence). V shed 4 bases, J shed 3 bases, and the junction held 5 bases outside the gene matches. The CDR3 runs to 14 residues. The CDR3: CASSKGQAHTEAFF. CDR3 DNA sequence: TGTGCCAGCAGCAAGGGACAGGCTCACACTGAAGCTTTCTTT. Based on the CDR3 plus reference TRBV5-5 and TRBJ1-1, the full variable domain is DAGVTQSPTHLIKTRGQQVTLRCSPISGHKSVSWYQQVLGQGPQFIFQYYEKEERGRGNFPDRFSARQFPNYSSELNVNALLLGDSALYLCASSKGQAHTEAFFGQGTRLTVV.

V usage is TRBV7-6 and J usage is TRBJ2-1, with 9 positions matching TRBD1. After removal of 5 bases from V and 3 bases from J, the junction contained 5 bases not matched to a gene. Germline V lookup: CDR1 SGHVS, CDR2 FNYEAQ. The CDR3 is 15 amino acids. The CDR3 loop reads CASSMGQGIYNEQFF. DNA of the CDR3: TGTGCCAGCAGCATGGGACAGGGAATCTACAATGAGCAGTTCTTC.

V usage is TRBV6-6 and J usage is TRBJ2-2; 11 nucleotides match TRBD2. CDR1 and CDR2 from the germline V gene are MNHNY and SVGAGI (reference sequence). The length of the CDR3 is 15 residues. J gave up 6 bases and V 7 bases, and 7 bases lay outside the gene matches. CDR3 sequence: CASTRLAGFAGELFF. The CDR3 DNA is TGTGCCAGCACCCGACTAGCGGGGTTCGCCGGGGAGCTGTTTTTT.

This chain links TRBV3-1 (or the pseudogene TRBV3-2) with TRBJ1-2; 8 nucleotides agree with TRBD1. Unmatched junction bases numbered 5, after V lost 4 bases and J lost 4 bases. Germline V gene sequence: CDR1 LGHDT, CDR2 YNNKEL (reference sequence). The CDR3 runs 14 residues. The chain's CDR3 is CASSRKDRGYGYTF. As DNA, the CDR3 is TGTGCCAGCAGCCGCAAAGACAGGGGCTATGGCTACACCTTC.

The chain recombines TRBV10-3 with TRBJ2-5; 8 nucleotides agree with TRBD2. With V trimmed by 4 bases and J by 4 bases, 2 bases remained unmatched. There are 13 residues in the CDR3. Germline loops: CDR1 ENHRY, CDR2 SYGVKD. The CDR3 loop reads CAISGAGVETQYF. CDR3 nucleotide sequence: TGTGCCATCAGTGGAGCGGGGGTAGAGACCCAGTACTTC.

The rearrangement links TRBV4-1 to TRBJ2-1; TRBD1 might be the D (6 bases). The CDR3 covers 15 residues. With 2 bases removed from V and 2 bases from J, the gap between germline ends came to 10 bases. Looked up from germline, CDR1 is MGHRA and CDR2 is YSYEKL. The CDR3 here is CASSQLGTPYNEQFF. In DNA form, the CDR3 reads TGCGCCAGCAGCCAACTCGGGACACCCTACAATGAGCAGTTCTTC.

The V call is TRBV5-1, the J call TRBJ1-6; TRBD1 might be the D (6 bases). Trimming left V 5 bases short and J 4 bases short, with 16 bases between. This CDR3 region has 16 residues. Germline values: CDR1 SGHRS, CDR2 YFSETQ. CDR3 nucleotide sequence: TGCGCCAGCAGTCCAGACAGGTCCTCGTATAATTCACCCCTCCACTTT. It encodes CASSPDRSSYNSPLHF.

This rearrangement joins TRBV7-9 to TRBJ1-2; D unclear. Trimming shortened V by 5 bases and J by 4 bases, and 17 bases separated the two germline ends. Per the germline V gene, CDR1 is SEHNR and CDR2 is FQNEAQ (reference sequence). The CDR3 totals 15 residues. The DNA for the CDR3 is TGTGCCAGCAGCGACGGATCCTCCTATCCCTATGGCTACACCTTC. Residues: CASSDGSSYPYGYTF.

V usage is TRBV19 and J usage is TRBJ2-1, with 8 bases that match TRBD2. Germline CDR1 and CDR2: LNHDA and SQIVND (reference sequence). This CDR3 has 14 residues. The junction had 5 bases not matched to a gene; V was cut back by 4 bases and J by 6 bases. DNA of the CDR3: TGTGCCAGTAGTAAGGGACTAGTAGGCAATGAGCAGTTCTTC. This translates into CASSKGLVGNEQFF.

The V and J genes are TRBV27 and TRBJ2-5, with D unresolved. V was cut by 1 base and J by 0 bases, with 9 bases left in between. Germline lookup yields CDR1 MNHEY and CDR2 SMNVEV (reference sequence). The CDR3 runs to 15 residues. The CDR3 here is CASSLYLGNQETQYF. Written as DNA, the CDR3 is TGTGCCAGCAGTTTATACCTGGGAAACCAAGAGACCCAGTACTTC.

The chain carries TRBV9 and TRBJ1-2, with 8 bases fitting TRBD1. The germline V gene encodes CDR1 SGDLS and CDR2 YYNGEE. The CDR3 is made up of 18 amino acids. The V gene end was trimmed by 2 bases and the J gene end by 3 bases; junction bases not matched to a gene: 15. The chain's CDR3 is CASSVWTGPIRGDYGYTF. DNA for the CDR3: TGTGCCAGCAGCGTTTGGACAGGGCCCATACGGGGGGACTATGGCTACACCTTC. The variable domain in full, completed from reference TRBV9 and TRBJ1-2, reads DSGVTQTPKHLITATGQRVTLRCSPRSGDLSVYWYQQSLDQGLQFLIQYYNGEERAKGNILERFSAQQFPDLHSELNLSSLELGDSALYFCASSVWTGPIRGDYGYTFGSGTRLTVV.

The CDR3 DNA follows: TGTGCCAGCGATAGGGGTTTAGCTGAAGCTTTCTTT. Translating it yields CASDRGLAEAFF. The chain carries TRBV28 and TRBJ1-1; tentatively, D is TRBD1 (5 bases). Germline V gives CDR1 MDHEN, CDR2 SYDVKM. The CDR3 runs to 12 residues. V lost 8 bases to trimming and J lost 6 bases, with 13 bases between them. The variable domain in full, completed from reference TRBV28 and TRBJ1-1, reads DVKVTQSSRYLVKRTGEKVFLECVQDMDHENMFWYRQDPGLGLRLIYFSYDVKMKEKGDIPEGYSVSREKKERFSLILESASTNQTSMYLCASDRGLAEAFFGQGTRLTVV.

The chain combines TRBV18 with TRBJ2-2; the D is unclear. From germline, CDR1 is KGHSH and CDR2 LQKENI. CDR3 length equals 16 residues. V lost 0 bases, J lost 0 bases, and 8 bases lay in between. The CDR3 spells CASSPPIRPNTGELFF. CDR3 coding DNA: TGTGCCAGCTCACCACCTATTAGGCCGAACACCGGGGAGCTGTTTTTT.

V and J are TRBV21-1 and TRBJ2-2; TRBD1 was called by the table and not checked on the DNA. TRBV21-1 is annotated as a pseudogene. The CDR3 has 14 amino acids. CDR3 bases: TGTGCCAGCAGCTCTCCCAGGGGGTACGGGGAGCTGTTTTTT. It encodes CASSSPRGYGELFF.

On this clone: The same CDR3 is also encoded by other DNA sequences in this sample. The chain carries TRBV9 and TRBJ1-3, with TRBD1 as a possible D gene (5 bases). The CDR3 sequence is 15 residues long. V was trimmed by 1 base and J by 4 bases, leaving 12 bases between them. Germline CDR1 is SGDLS and CDR2 is YYNGEE. CDR3 region: CASSVTGSIGNTIYF. The DNA of the CDR3 is TGTGCCAGCAGCGTAACAGGTTCGATAGGAAACACCATATATTTT.

V and J are TRBV15 and TRBJ2-1, with D hard to call. The CDR3 has 16 amino acids. With 1 base removed from V and 0 bases from J, the gap between germline ends came to 10 bases. Germline values: CDR1 LNHNV, CDR2 YYDKDF (reference sequence). The CDR3 DNA reads as TGTGCCACCAGCAGAGGTACAGTTAGCTCCTACAATGAGCAGTTCTTC. This codes for CATSRGTVSSYNEQFF. The complete variable domain, with remaining parts taken from reference TRBV15 and TRBJ2-1, reads DAMVIQNPRYQVTQFGKPVTLSCSQTLNHNVMYWYQQKSSQAPKLLFHYYDKDFNNEADTPDNFQSRRPNTSFCFLDIRSPGLGDTAMYLCATSRGTVSSYNEQFFGPGTRLTVL.

V gene TRBV12-3 or TRBV12-4 combines with J gene TRBJ2-7; TRBD1 aligns across 7 bases. Unmatched junction bases numbered 8, after V lost 7 bases and J lost 5 bases. This CDR3 comprises 13 residues. The CDR3 reads CASKETGHNEQYF. CDR3 in DNA: TGTGCCAGCAAAGAGACAGGGCATAACGAGCAGTACTTC.

The chain is built from TRBV11-2 and TRBJ2-1; 12 nucleotides align to TRBD2. The J segment lost 9 bases and the V segment lost 5 bases, leaving 5 bases of the junction unmatched. The V gene's germline CDR1 is SGHAT and CDR2 FQNNGV. The CDR3 has 14 amino acids. CDR3 amino acids: CASSPSGGAIEQFF. The CDR3 bases are TGTGCCAGCAGCCCTAGCGGGGGGGCGATTGAGCAGTTCTTC. The whole variable domain, remainder taken from reference TRBV11-2 and TRBJ2-1, is EAGVAQSPRYKIIEKRQSVAFWCNPISGHATLYWYQQILGQGPKLLIQFQNNGVVDDSQLPKDRFSAERLKGVDSTLKIQPAKLEDSAVYLCASSPSGGAIEQFFGPGTRLTVL.

This chain links TRBV19 with TRBJ2-1; D is unresolved. The V end lost 1 base, the J end lost 0 bases, and 7 bases lay between the germline ends. The germline V gene encodes CDR1 LNHDA and CDR2 SQIVND (reference sequence). CDR3 length: 15 residues. The CDR3 sequence is CASSIAGNSYNEQFF. Here the CDR3 DNA reads TGTGCCAGTAGTATAGCTGGTAACTCCTACAATGAGCAGTTCTTC.

This chain uses TRBV7-2 with TRBJ2-4, with 8 bases identical to TRBD1. The CDR3 loop spans 14 amino acids. Germline V gene sequence: CDR1 SGHTA, CDR2 FQGNSA. J lost 9 bases, V lost 2 bases, and 6 bases had no gene match. The CDR3 here is CASSLQGALAIQYF. CDR3 sequence (DNA): TGTGCCAGCAGCTTACAGGGGGCGCTGGCCATTCAGTACTTC.

J is TRBJ2-1 and V is TRBV2; no reliable D call. The ends were cut back, 5 bases at V and 9 bases at J, with 11 bases in the middle. Per germline, CDR1 SNHLY and CDR2 FYNNEI. The CDR3 consists of 12 residues. The DNA of the CDR3 is TGTGCCAGCAGTAAGGAACTGGGTGAGCAGTTCTTC. This translates into CASSKELGEQFF.

As concerns this clone: The sample contains more than one DNA sequence encoding this CDR3. The CDR3 sequence is CASSVGPTYEQYF. As DNA, the CDR3 is TGTGCCAGCAGCGTAGGCCCGACCTACGAGCAGTACTTC. The V call is TRBV9, the J call TRBJ2-7; no firm D call. Looked up from germline, CDR1 is SGDLS and CDR2 is YYNGEE. With 0 bases removed from V and 2 bases from J, the gap between germline ends came to 6 bases. The CDR3 spans 13 residues.

The chain recombines TRBV19 with TRBJ2-3; D uncertain. Germline V gene lookup returns CDR1 LNHDA and CDR2 SQIVND (reference sequence). The CDR3 is 15 amino acids. The V and J ends lost 5 bases and 6 bases respectively, with 18 bases between them. CDR3 amino acids: CASSPFPLSSDTQYF. Here the CDR3 DNA reads TGTGCCAGTAGTCCATTTCCCTTGTCGAGTGATACGCAGTATTTT.

This clone came up once. V and J are TRBV7-2 and TRBJ2-5; either TRBD1 or TRBD2 may fit D (5 bases each). Per the germline V gene, CDR1 is SGHTA and CDR2 is FQGNSA. Trimming removed 5 bases at V and 5 bases at J, with 12 bases between. The CDR3 loop spans 13 amino acids. CDR3: CASSDGAWETQYF. The DNA of the CDR3 is TGTGCCAGCAGCGACGGGGCTTGGGAGACCCAGTACTTC.

This rearrangement joins TRBV28 to TRBJ1-2; 9 bases align to TRBD1. Germline V lookup: CDR1 MDHEN, CDR2 SYDVKM. This CDR3 contains 13 residues. Unmatched junction bases numbered 7, after V lost 6 bases and J lost 8 bases. CDR3 DNA sequence: TGTGCCAGCAGCTCACGGACAGGGGTCGGCTACACCTTC. Its protein product is CASSSRTGVGYTF.